The present TCR beta chain was sequenced within a study of PD-1 blockade in classical Hodgkin lymphoma (TCRdb year 2020). Background for the entire study: Nivolumab dosing was 3 mg/kg intravenously every 2 weeks, continuing until either disease progression or unacceptable toxicity. A peripheral blood immune signature of response to PD-1 blockade in classical Hodgkin lymphoma was defined using TCR beta sequencing and CyTOF.

What the work shows at the level of the full study, not this receptor alone: Baseline TCR diversity was reported as lower in newly diagnosed patients than in healthy donors, and lower still in relapsed/refractory patients. CD4+ but not CD8+ TCR diversity rose significantly by C4D1 (p=0.0027 vs p=0.16), most apparent in complete responders (p=0.02). Only a single clinical trial cohort was studied, and what caused the repertoire differences, possibly disease activity or prior therapy, remained undefined. Trial patients achieving complete response had baseline diversity similar to newly diagnosed patients, whereas partial responders and progressors had significantly lower diversity. Lower diversity was seen in patients whose nivolumab began less than 1 year after ASCT, and these patients were left out of later analyses so that immune reconstitution would not confound the results.

The time point label of this sample denotes: cycle 2 day 1 (C2D1) of nivolumab. Every trial patient had relapsed after autologous stem cell transplantation, and cohorts A, B and C differed in prior brentuximab vedotin exposure. A total of 50 to 70 patients with relapsed/refractory classical Hodgkin lymphoma made up the trial cohort, and each patient's best overall response was complete response, partial response or progressive disease. Single-agent nivolumab was administered to trial patients in the multi-cohort phase II CheckMate 205 trial. An independent review committee assessed best overall response by applying the 2007 International Working Group response criteria. Trial PBMCs were obtained immediately prior to nivolumab initiation (C1D1) and on therapy at cycle 2 day 1 and cycle 4 day 1. Peripheral blood was collected in 8 mL Vacutainer Cell Preparation Tubes, from which PBMCs were isolated by centrifugation and then cryopreserved.

With respect to this clone: The specificity of this receptor is unknown. Per-base quality was not reported, and no clone a single base away is much larger than it.

Genomic DNA was isolated using the Qiagen DNeasy kit from unsorted PBMCs as well as from negatively selected CD4+ and CD8+ fractions. Using primers that anneal to V and J segments, immunoSEQ multiplex PCR amplified the TCR beta CDR3 regions. Amplification bias was minimized using a synthetic immune receptor repertoire, and residual bias was removed computationally after sequencing. Under the source paper's analysis protocol: Custom Python scripts were used to quantify repertoire diversity as the Shannon entropy index. Unsorted, CD4+ and CD8+ repertoires were analyzed separately, except in combined analyses where CD4+ and CD8+ sequences were merged in silico. A clone counted as expanded when the clone's frequency after treatment rose at least 2-fold relative to C1D1, and clones undetected at baseline were given a pseudocount of 0.5. Clones with 0 or 1 copy at C1D1 were defined as singleton clones, while clones with 2 or more copies were defined as non-singleton clones. Clones expanded in unsorted samples were labelled as CD4+, CD8+ or unknown by matching protein sequences in sorted samples from the same patient. Wilcoxon tests on paired samples were used to test diversity changes from C1D1 to C4D1. The immuneACCESS repertoire file appears here via TCRdb, limited to in-frame rearrangements. These files lack a portion of the clones; in checked studies, under half of the deficit traces to unresolved V genes, and the cause of the others is not known. The V and J calls and the clone size are those of that table, but D and trimming were determined from the DNA. This sample gives 40,000 to 45,000 clones in total; around three quarters of them show up just once. The biggest ten clones account for 2.5% to 3.5% of the sample.

V lost 0 bases and J lost 1 base; the stretch between them is 13 bases long. The germline V gene provides CDR1 LGHNA and CDR2 YSLEER. Spanning cysteine to phenylalanine, the CDR3 consists of 17 amino acids. Only CDR3 DNA is held: 51 bases, read in frame from base 1. This specimen consisted of peripheral blood mononuclear cells (PBMCs), obtained before the second cycle of nivolumab. The receptor was derived from a human donor with classical Hodgkin lymphoma. The V and J segments used are TRBV4-3 and TRBJ2-1, and perhaps TRBD2 as D gene, on 6 matching bases. The CDR3: CASSQDLPGESYNEQFF. The base sequence is TGCGCCAGCAGCCAAGATCTCCCGGGAGAGTCCTACAATGAGCAGTTCTTC.